The clone carrying this TCR beta chain was counted once. No antigen is known for it. Germline V gives CDR1 SGHDT, CDR2 YYEEEE. The CDR3 length is 17 residues. The V gene lost 5 bases and the J gene lost 0 bases, with 20 bases spanning the gap. The data were obtained in a study of T cell responses to AZD1222 COVID-19 vaccine. Broader study findings: The reported proportion of spike-specific TCRs targeting unmutated variant regions was nearly half.

The method was immunoSEQ multiplex PCR; TCRdb's version includes in-frame clones alone and lacks a portion of them. Among under 70,000 clones listed, over 70% were seen once. Here the sequenced sample was peripheral blood, taken on day 0 of AZD1222 vaccination. The TCR originated in an adult in good health. The chain combines TRBV5-6 with TRBJ1-1, with a tentative D call TRBD1 (5 bases). CDR3 DNA sequence: TGTGCCAGCAGATTTTCCAGCCAGGGTACCTTGAACACTGAAGCTTTCTTT. Translation gives CASRFSSQGTLNTEAFF.